The rows below give T cell receptor beta chains drawn from one sample of a study of CD8+CD57+ T cells in acquired aplastic anemia. From the reads, TCRdb called clonotypes with MiXCR, one entry per CDR3 protein. The sample holds about 190,000 distinct CDR3 sequences, roughly half seen once. Source material: sorted CD4+, CD8+, or CD8+CD57+ T cells (not recorded which) from PBMCs. The receptor source for this set is a human donor in good health, serving as a control. The CDR3 runs from the conserved cysteine through the conserved F or W. D genes are given only for firm matches. Some rows mark clone size as missing; the rest say once, few, many or name a class of expanded clone.

clone size,J gene,V gene,CDR3 length,D gene,CDR3 protein,CDR3 DNA
NA,TRBJ1-4,TRBV10-3,14,NA,CAISGGEVHENMFF,TGTGCCATCAGTGGCGGGGAGGTCCATGAAAACATGTTTTTT
NA,TRBJ1-2,TRBV7-2,15,NA,CASSLVGVWGYGYTF,TGTGCCAGCAGCTTAGTTGGAGTTTGGGGCTATGGCTACACCTTC
NA,TRBJ2-7,TRBV9,18,NA,CASSVDLSDKGPTYEQYF,TGTGCCAGCAGCGTAGACCTCAGCGACAAAGGGCCCACCTACGAGCAGTACTTC
NA,TRBJ2-3,TRBV20-1,14,NA,CSALRDGSTDTQYF,TGCAGTGCTCTACGGGACGGGAGCACAGATACGCAGTATTTT
NA,TRBJ1-2,TRBV5-4,13,NA,CASSPRGEYGYTF,TGTGCCAGCAGCCCTAGGGGGGAATATGGCTACACCTTC
NA,TRBJ2-1,TRBV20-1,12,NA,CSAATEYNEQFF,TGCAGTGCTGCAACAGAATACAATGAGCAGTTCTTC
NA,TRBJ1-5,TRBV20-1,15,NA,CSASATGPGDQPQHF,TGCAGTGCTAGTGCTACAGGCCCTGGGGATCAGCCCCAGCATTTT
many,TRBJ2-5,TRBV20-1,10,NA,CSATEETQYF,TGCAGTGCCACAGAAGAGACCCAGTACTTC
NA,TRBJ1-5,TRBV6-5,15,NA,CASRIREPSNQPQHF,TGTGCCAGCAGGATCAGGGAACCGAGCAATCAGCCCCAGCATTTT
many,TRBJ1-5,TRBV20-1,12,TRBD1,CRVGQANQPQHF,TGCAGGGTCGGACAGGCAAATCAGCCCCAGCATTTT
many,TRBJ2-7,TRBV6-1,12,TRBD1,CASSEGGQGPNF,TGTGCCAGCAGTGAAGGGGGACAGGGTCCAAACTTC
NA,TRBJ1-1,TRBV12-3/TRBV12-4,11,NA,CASSFRTEAFF,TGTGCCAGCAGTTTTCGGACTGAAGCTTTCTTT
few,TRBJ1-1,TRBV28,14,NA,CASTPGGLNTEAFF,TGTGCCAGCACCCCTGGGGGTCTGAACACTGAAGCTTTCTTT
NA,TRBJ1-2,TRBV7-6,12,NA,CASSLGDRSYTF,TGTGCCAGCAGCTTAGGAGACAGGTCCTACACCTTC
many,TRBJ2-7,TRBV11-2,16,NA,CASSLSPGVLAYEQYF,TGTGCCAGCAGCTTATCTCCGGGGGTTTTGGCGTACGAGCAGTACTTC
NA,TRBJ2-6,TRBV28,16,NA,CASSPNQGSGANVLTF,TGTGCCAGCAGTCCCAACCAGGGTTCTGGGGCCAACGTCCTGACTTTC
many,TRBJ2-3,TRBV2,14,NA,CASSRDTSTDTQYF,TGTGCCAGCAGCCGAGACACTAGCACAGATACGCAGTATTTT
NA,TRBJ1-5,TRBV20-1,15,TRBD1,CSARDETGGDQPQHF,TGCAGTGCTAGAGATGAGACAGGGGGCGATCAGCCCCAGCATTTT
NA,TRBJ1-2,TRBV29-1,11,NA,CSVDGGDGYTF,TGCAGCGTTGACGGGGGAGATGGCTACACCTTC
many,TRBJ1-5,TRBV20-1,14,TRBD1,CSASPTGDGQPQHF,TGCAGTGCTAGTCCGACAGGGGATGGGCAGCCCCAGCATTTT
many,TRBJ2-7,TRBV12-3/TRBV12-4,17,TRBD2,CASSLGPSSGETYEQYF,TGTGCCAGCAGTTTAGGCCCCTCTAGCGGGGAGACCTACGAGCAGTACTTC
few,TRBJ1-4,TRBV12-3/TRBV12-4,12,NA,CASSPPIEKLVF,TGTGCCAGCAGTCCCCCCATCGAAAAACTGGTTTTT
NA,TRBJ2-6,TRBV10-3,18,TRBD1,CAIRKTGGRGSGANVLTF,TGTGCCATCAGGAAGACAGGGGGCAGGGGCTCTGGGGCCAACGTCCTGACTTTC
once,TRBJ2-1,TRBV7-9,16,NA,CASSTQTASSYNEQFF,TGTGCCAGCAGCACACAGACAGCTAGCTCCTACAATGAGCAGTTCTTC
once,TRBJ2-7,TRBV20-1,13,NA,CSATDTPNYEQYF,TGCAGTGCTACGGATACCCCAAACTACGAGCAGTACTTC
NA,TRBJ1-1,TRBV6-6,15,NA,CASSDGGGGRTEAFF,TGTGCCAGCAGTGACGGCGGGGGGGGAAGGACTGAAGCTTTCTTT
NA,TRBJ1-2,TRBV20-1,13,NA,CSADLLGDYGYTF,TGCAGTGCCGATCTCCTAGGCGACTATGGCTACACCTTC
few,TRBJ1-1,TRBV29-1,10,NA,CSVLDGEAFF,TGCAGCGTTTTGGACGGTGAAGCTTTCTTT
NA,TRBJ2-3,TRBV12-3/TRBV12-4,18,TRBD2,CASSLAAGAGPGDNEQYF,TGTGCCAGCAGTTTAGCTGCCGGAGCGGGGCCTGGAGACAATGAGCAGTATTTT
NA,TRBJ2-3,TRBV20-1,12,NA,CSARQAGDTQYF,TGCAGTGCTAGACAGGCCGGGGATACGCAGTATTTT
NA,TRBJ1-2,TRBV15,15,NA,CATSRDPGGGYGYTF,TGTGCCACCAGCAGAGATCCCGGGGGTGGGTATGGCTACACCTTC
NA,TRBJ1-1,TRBV5-1,12,NA,CASSLVGEGAFF,TGCGCCAGCAGCTTGGTGGGGGAAGGGGCTTTCTTT
many,TRBJ2-5,TRBV5-1,14,TRBD2,CASSSGTSGDAQYF,TGCGCCAGCAGTTCCGGGACTAGCGGGGATGCCCAGTACTTC
NA,TRBJ1-4,TRBV10-1,22,NA,CASSFYICSATAGTSTNEKLFF,NA
many,TRBJ2-1,TRBV3-1,13,NA,CASSPTLAREQFF,TGTGCCAGCAGCCCCACACTAGCCCGGGAGCAGTTCTTC
NA,TRBJ2-7,TRBV19,14,TRBD1,CASSPIQGAYEQYF,TGTGCCAGTAGTCCCATCCAGGGGGCCTACGAGCAGTACTTC
NA,TRBJ2-1,TRBV28,14,TRBD1,CASKSGGSYNEQFF,TGTGCCAGCAAGTCAGGGGGCTCCTACAATGAGCAGTTCTTC
many,TRBJ2-1,TRBV6-5,17,TRBD2,CASSYSSVRGGIDEQFF,TGTGCCAGCAGTTACTCGTCTGTGCGGGGGGGCATCGATGAGCAGTTCTTC
many,TRBJ2-5,TRBV4-3,16,TRBD2,CASSQDSGGAGETQYF,TGCGCCAGCAGCCAAGATAGCGGGGGGGCAGGAGAGACCCAGTACTTC
few,TRBJ1-1,TRBV2,13,NA,CASSVDVNTEAFF,TGTGCCAGCAGTGTGGACGTGAACACTGAAGCTTTCTTT
few,TRBJ2-1,TRBV15,16,TRBD1,CATSTFGTGEFNEQFF,TGTGCTACCAGCACGTTCGGGACAGGGGAGTTCAATGAGCAGTTCTTC
NA,TRBJ1-6,TRBV19,16,NA,CASSIGGLAGNSPLHF,TGTGCCAGTAGTATCGGGGGACTAGCGGGGAATTCACCCCTCCACTTT
many,TRBJ2-2,TRBV10-3,15,TRBD1,CAISTGTANTGELFF,TGTGCCATCAGTACCGGGACAGCGAACACCGGGGAGCTGTTTTTT
NA,TRBJ2-7,TRBV29-1,12,NA,CSVEGEGGRQYF,TGCAGCGTTGAGGGCGAAGGGGGAAGGCAGTACTTC
many,TRBJ1-6,TRBV19,15,TRBD1,CASSTDRGVNSPLHF,TGTGCCAGTAGTACGGACAGGGGAGTAAATTCACCCCTCCACTTT
many,TRBJ2-2,TRBV7-3,13,NA,CASGDWVTGELFF,TGTGCCAGCGGGGACTGGGTCACCGGGGAGCTGTTTTTT
NA,TRBJ2-3,TRBV2,14,NA,CASKGAAGTDTQYF,TGTGCCAGCAAGGGTGCTGCGGGCACAGATACGCAGTATTTT
once,TRBJ1-6,TRBV12-3/TRBV12-4,17,TRBD1,CASSPSKGQGSNSPLHF,TGTGCCAGCAGTCCGTCCAAGGGACAGGGGAGTAATTCACCCCTCCACTTT